The rows below give T cell receptor beta chains drawn from one sample of a study of CXCR3-negative and CXCR3-positive naive CD8 T cells. TCRdb reprocessed the 5' RACE reads, keeping one entry per CDR3 protein, no DNA. The listing contains 120,000 to 150,000 distinct CDR3 sequences. Sequenced: naive CXCR3+ CD8+ T cells from blood. These receptors all come from a human donor in good health. Some clones in this sample may be carry-over from other donors' samples. CDR3s include the opening cysteine and the closing phenylalanine or tryptophan.

j_call cdr3_length v_call cdr3_aa
TRBJ1-2 16 TRBV5-1 CASSLVKAELNYGYTF
TRBJ2-7 14 TRBV5-1 CASSFTGTAYEQYF
TRBJ2-7 11 TRBV5-6 CVSSFLYEQYF
TRBJ2-5 13 TRBV9 CASAPAGEETQYF
TRBJ1-3 14 TRBV29-1 CSVDISGGGNTIYF
TRBJ1-1 16 TRBV3-1 CASSRRPGGMNTEAFF
TRBJ1-2 13 TRBV20-1 CSARDLNLYGYTF
TRBJ2-7 14 TRBV5-1 CASSGLAGVDEQYF
TRBJ2-1 15 TRBV29-1 CSVEHGTGGPDEQFF
TRBJ2-1 15 TRBV12-3/TRBV12-4 CASSSWTGGFDEQFF
TRBJ2-1 17 TRBV7-6 CASSVLAGVEWGNEQFF
TRBJ2-1 12 TRBV12-3/TRBV12-4 CASSWGGDEQFF
TRBJ2-1 16 TRBV27 CASSLGLAGIYNEQFF
TRBJ2-2 16 TRBV29-1 CSVEEAPTGNTGELFF
TRBJ2-7 14 TRBV11-2 CASGTGTLTYEQYF
TRBJ1-2 12 TRBV29-1 CSVVAALGGYTF
TRBJ2-7 14 TRBV4-1 CASSQDQGTYEQYF
TRBJ1-1 17 TRBV3-1 CASSQIDRGPADTEAFF
TRBJ2-7 13 TRBV19 CASSIGGADEQYF
TRBJ2-7 15 TRBV15 CATSRTREGGYEQYF
TRBJ2-3 16 TRBV7-2 CASSPIGGGPPDTQYF
TRBJ2-7 14 TRBV28 CASSSRDNSYEQYF
TRBJ2-4 13 TRBV6-5 CASSPHRSNIQYF
TRBJ1-2 16 TRBV6-6 CASSYSGQGAHYGYTF
TRBJ2-1 16 TRBV9 CASSVGSGLYYNEQFF
TRBJ2-2 16 TRBV20-1 CSARESQRGDTGELFF
TRBJ2-2 15 TRBV5-1 CASSPPSGNTGELFF
TRBJ2-1 15 TRBV19 CASSPYSGTYTEQFF
TRBJ2-1 14 TRBV10-2 CASSRTSTGNEQFF
TRBJ2-5 17 TRBV4-2 CASSRIMAGGRQETQYF
TRBJ2-5 17 TRBV7-9 CASSLVPLAENQETQYF
TRBJ2-3 14 TRBV3-1 CASSHLTSTDTQYF
TRBJ2-1 21 TRBV20-1 CSARDRYGSGGNLASYNEQFF
TRBJ2-1 16 TRBV7-2 CASSLGLAGLLYEQFF
TRBJ2-3 15 TRBV4-2 CASSQSGGGTDTQYF
TRBJ1-6 15 TRBV7-9 CASSSSAAYDSPLHF
TRBJ2-3 13 TRBV5-6 CASSLEESDTQYF
TRBJ2-2 16 TRBV7-9 CASSPLVRGDTGELFF
TRBJ2-6 14 TRBV7-9 CASPIASGANVLTF
TRBJ2-7 13 TRBV25-1 CASSEWGLGSQYF
TRBJ1-1 14 TRBV5-5 CASSLTEWDTEAFF
TRBJ2-2 15 TRBV12-3/TRBV12-4 CASSHQIRGPGELFF
TRBJ2-5 16 TRBV11-2 CASSWLLTGEVETQYF